A selection of T cell receptor beta chains follows, all from one sample in a study of blood T cells in healthy people across ages. Via MiXCR, TCRdb re-called the 5' RACE reads, giving one row per CDR3 protein. The profile covers hundreds of thousands of distinct CDR3 sequences, with around 54% appearing a single time and over 35% taken by the ten largest. Sequencing used blood. Every receptor here comes from a man aged 55 to 70 in good health. Each CDR3 is given with its conserved first and last residue. The D gene is left open where the match is weak. The size entry is marked missing in some rows and otherwise reads once, few, many or a size class.

>NA|TRBJ2-3|TRBV7-2|NA
TGTGCCAGCAGCCCTCTGCAAGATACGCAGTATTTT
CASSPLQDTQYF
>few|TRBJ2-4|TRBV6-6|TRBD1
TGTGCCAGCAGCCAAACAGGGGACATTCAGTACTTC
CASSQTGDIQYF
>NA|TRBJ1-2|TRBV3-1|TRBD1
TGTGCCAGCAGCCTCGGAATAACAGGGGAAGCTGGCTACACCTTC
CASSLGITGEAGYTF
>once|TRBJ2-1|TRBV4-1|NA
TGCGCCAGCAGCCAAGACTCCCCTTACTACAATGAGCAGTTCTTC
CASSQDSPYYNEQFF
>NA|TRBJ2-1|TRBV6-5|TRBD2
TGTGCCAGCAGATCACTAGCGGGGGGAGCCTCCGGTGAGCAGTTCTTC
CASRSLAGGASGEQFF
>NA|TRBJ2-1|TRBV5-1|NA
TGCGCCAGCAGCAGGGGCCTAGGGCTCGCCTACAATGAGCAGTTCTTC
CASSRGLGLAYNEQFF
>NA|TRBJ2-7|TRBV4-2|TRBD2
TGTGCCAGCAGCCAAGTTATTAGCGGGAACGAGCAGTACTTC
CASSQVISGNEQYF
>NA|TRBJ2-1|TRBV11-2|NA
TGTGCCAGCAGCTTACCTAGCACGAGCTCCTACAATGAGCAGTTCTTC
CASSLPSTSSYNEQFF
>few|TRBJ2-1|TRBV28|NA
TGTGCCAGCAGTTCTACCGGGGCATGGCCCGGCAATGAGCAGTTCTTC
CASSSTGAWPGNEQFF
>NA|TRBJ2-1|TRBV11-2|NA
TGTGCCAGCAGCTTGAGTTACAACAATGAGCAGTTCTTC
CASSLSYNNEQFF
>NA|TRBJ1-5|TRBV29-1|NA
TGCAGCGTTGAAGAGGCCCAGGGTCAGCCCCAGCATTTT
CSVEEAQGQPQHF
>NA|TRBJ2-1|TRBV4-1|NA
TGCGCCAGCAGCCAAGATGAAGAACGGGACAATGAGCAGTTCTTC
CASSQDEERDNEQFF
>NA|TRBJ2-7|TRBV3-1|NA
TGTGCCAGCAGCCAAGATTTCAGGGTTGGCGAGCAGTACTTC
CASSQDFRVGEQYF
>NA|TRBJ1-1|TRBV29-1|NA
TGCAGCGTTGAGGCCGAGAGAGGGGTGACGAACACTGAAGCTTTCTTT
CSVEAERGVTNTEAFF
>NA|TRBJ2-5|TRBV5-5|TRBD1
TGTGCCAGCAGCTGGGGAACAGGGGGAGAGGGGGAGACCCAGTACTTC
CASSWGTGGEGETQYF